The T cell receptor (beta chain) under discussion was sequenced for a study of blood T cell repertoires in COVID-19. Study at large: Specimens from acute and convalescent COVID-19 originated in the United States, Italy and Spain.

Original processing methods: Estimation of nucleated cell counts relied on the amplification of reference gene primers. Repertoires were generated with immunoSEQ multiplex PCR, while TCRdb's copy carries only in-frame clones and drops some. Clone size and V and J calls were adopted from that table, with D and trimming inferred from the DNA. The sample lists tens of thousands of clones, 88% occurring once. J was trimmed by 0 bases and V by 4 bases; bases with no gene match: 5. Germline CDR1 SQVTM, CDR2 ANQGSEA. The CDR3 is 14 amino acids. The material sequenced was peripheral blood. The TCR originated in a woman of 80 years or more with active COVID-19. V usage is TRBV29-1 and J usage is TRBJ2-5; 7 bases align to TRBD1. In DNA, the CDR3 is TGCAGCGTTGGGGACAGTTCTTACCAAGAGACCCAGTACTTC. Amino acid sequence: CSVGDSSYQETQYF.